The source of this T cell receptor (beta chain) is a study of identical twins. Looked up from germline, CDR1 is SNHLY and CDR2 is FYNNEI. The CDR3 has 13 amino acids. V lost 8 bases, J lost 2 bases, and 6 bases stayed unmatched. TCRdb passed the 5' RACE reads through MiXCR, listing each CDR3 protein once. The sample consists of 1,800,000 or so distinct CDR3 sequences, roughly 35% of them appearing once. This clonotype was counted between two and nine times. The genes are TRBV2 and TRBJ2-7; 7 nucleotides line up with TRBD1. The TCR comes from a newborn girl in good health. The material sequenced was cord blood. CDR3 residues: CASDRAAPYEQYF. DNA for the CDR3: TGTGCCAGCGACAGGGCAGCCCCCTACGAGCAGTACTTC.